This T cell receptor (beta chain) was sequenced in a study of Graves' ophthalmopathy and Graves' hyperthyroidism. General study findings and limits: Ophthalmopathy was separated from stable hyperthyroidism by a 13-signature model with 87.88% sensitivity and around 81% specificity.

This CDR3 is built from 14 residues. Germline CDR1 reads MNHNY; CDR2 reads SVGAGI (reference sequence). With V trimmed by 7 bases and J by 5 bases, 8 bases remained unmatched. Transcripts of RNA were the source for amplifying TCR beta CDR3 regions. HTBI-primed first-round RT-PCR preceded second-round multiplex PCR. TCRdb processed the multiplex PCR reads anew with MiXCR; each CDR3 protein has one entry. This table has about 1.2 million distinct CDR3 sequences, around a third appearing once. Regarding this clonotype: Its specificity is not known.

This clonotype was sampled from an adult man with Graves' hyperthyroidism. V is TRBV6-6 and J is TRBJ2-7; 10 positions match TRBD2. The source material was peripheral blood or thyroid tissue (not recorded which). The CDR3 nucleotides are TGTGCCAGCACTAGCGGGAGTTTAGCGAACGAGCAGTACTTC. Translated: CASTSGSLANEQYF.